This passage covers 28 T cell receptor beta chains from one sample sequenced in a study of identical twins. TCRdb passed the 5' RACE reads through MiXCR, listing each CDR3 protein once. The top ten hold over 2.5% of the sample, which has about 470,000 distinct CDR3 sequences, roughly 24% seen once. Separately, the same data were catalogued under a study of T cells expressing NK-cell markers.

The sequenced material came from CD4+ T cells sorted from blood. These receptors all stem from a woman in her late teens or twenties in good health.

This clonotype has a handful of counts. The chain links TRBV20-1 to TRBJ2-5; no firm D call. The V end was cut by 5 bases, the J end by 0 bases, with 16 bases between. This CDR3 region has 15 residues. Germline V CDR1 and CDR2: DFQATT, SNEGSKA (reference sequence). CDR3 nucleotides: TGCAGTGCTTTGTCCTCTTCGGCAAACCAAGAGACCCAGTACTTC. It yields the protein CSALSSSANQETQYF.

The CDR3 DNA sequence: TGCAGTGCTAGCAATGCCCCAAATGAGCAGTTCTTC. Its translation: CSASNAPNEQFF. The chain links TRBV20-1 to TRBJ2-1; D call uncertain. There are 12 residues in the CDR3. Per germline, CDR1 DFQATT and CDR2 SNEGSKA (reference sequence). Trimming shortened V by 3 bases and J by 7 bases, and 10 bases separated the two germline ends.

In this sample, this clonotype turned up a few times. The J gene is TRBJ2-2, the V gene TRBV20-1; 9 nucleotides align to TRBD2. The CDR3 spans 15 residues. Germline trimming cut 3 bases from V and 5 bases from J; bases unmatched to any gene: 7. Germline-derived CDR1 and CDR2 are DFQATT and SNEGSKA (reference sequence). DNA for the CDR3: TGCAGTGCTAGTCTAGCGGGAAGGGGGACCGGGGAGCTGTTTTTT. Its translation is CSASLAGRGTGELFF.

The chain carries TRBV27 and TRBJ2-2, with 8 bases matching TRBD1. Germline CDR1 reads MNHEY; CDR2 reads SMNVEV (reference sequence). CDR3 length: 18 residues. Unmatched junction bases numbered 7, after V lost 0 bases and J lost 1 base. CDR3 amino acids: CASSLSVTGTGNTGELFF. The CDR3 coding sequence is TGTGCCAGCAGTTTATCAGTGACCGGGACAGGGAACACCGGGGAGCTGTTTTTT.

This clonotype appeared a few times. For the CDR3, the DNA is TGTGCCAGCAGTAAGGGGGGAGCCAAAAACATTCAGTACTTC. Amino acids: CASSKGGAKNIQYF. V gene TRBV28 combines with J gene TRBJ2-4; tentatively, D is TRBD1 or TRBD2 (6 bases each). This CDR3 has 14 residues. CDR1 MDHEN and CDR2 SYDVKM come from the germline V gene. The germline V and J ends were trimmed by 5 bases and 0 bases, with 8 bases remaining between them.

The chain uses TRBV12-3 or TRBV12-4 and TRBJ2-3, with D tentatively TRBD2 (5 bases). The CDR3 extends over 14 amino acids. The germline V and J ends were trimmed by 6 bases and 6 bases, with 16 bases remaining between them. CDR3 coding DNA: TGTGCCAGCAGCCTCCGGACTGTACCCGATACGCAGTATTTT. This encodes CASSLRTVPDTQYF.

The chain's CDR3 is CSATQGVLGEKLFF. The CDR3 region has the DNA TGCAGTGCTACACAAGGGGTATTAGGAGAAAAACTGTTTTTT. V and J are TRBV20-1 and TRBJ1-4, with a possible D match to TRBD1 (5 bases). Germline CDR1 DFQATT, CDR2 SNEGSKA (reference sequence). The ends were cut back, 4 bases at V and 8 bases at J, with 17 bases in the middle. The CDR3 is 14 amino acids.

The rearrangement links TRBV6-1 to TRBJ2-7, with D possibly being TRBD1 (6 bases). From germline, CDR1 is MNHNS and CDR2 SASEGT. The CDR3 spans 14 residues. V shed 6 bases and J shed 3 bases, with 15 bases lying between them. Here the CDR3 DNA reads TGTGCCAGCAGACGCTTGACAGGATACTACGAGCAGTACTTC. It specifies CASRRLTGYYEQYF.

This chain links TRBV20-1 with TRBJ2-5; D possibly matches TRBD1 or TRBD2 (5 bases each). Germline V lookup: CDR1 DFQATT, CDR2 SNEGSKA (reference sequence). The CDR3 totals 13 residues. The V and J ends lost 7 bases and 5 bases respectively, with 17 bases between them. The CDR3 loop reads CSVNGAARETQYF. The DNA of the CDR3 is TGCAGTGTCAACGGGGCTGCTAGGGAGACCCAGTACTTC.

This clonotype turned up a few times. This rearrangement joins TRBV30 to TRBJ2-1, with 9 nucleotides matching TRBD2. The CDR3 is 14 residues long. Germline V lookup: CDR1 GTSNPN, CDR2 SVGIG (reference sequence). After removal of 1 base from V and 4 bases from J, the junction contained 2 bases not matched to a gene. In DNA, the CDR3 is TGTGCCTGGAGTGGACTAGCGGTGTACAATGAGCAGTTCTTC. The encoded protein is CAWSGLAVYNEQFF.

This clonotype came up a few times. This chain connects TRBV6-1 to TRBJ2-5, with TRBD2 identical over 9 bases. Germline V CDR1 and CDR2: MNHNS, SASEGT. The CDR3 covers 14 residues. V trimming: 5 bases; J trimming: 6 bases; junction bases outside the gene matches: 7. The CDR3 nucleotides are TGTGCCAGCAGTCTAGCGGGGTACGGCAAGACCCAGTACTTC. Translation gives CASSLAGYGKTQYF.

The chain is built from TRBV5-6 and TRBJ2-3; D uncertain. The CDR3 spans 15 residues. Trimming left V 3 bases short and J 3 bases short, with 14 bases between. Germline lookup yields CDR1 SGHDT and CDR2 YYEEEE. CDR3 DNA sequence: TGTGCCAGCAGCTCTCGGGCTTTGGGTACAGATACGCAGTATTTT. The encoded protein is CASSSRALGTDTQYF.

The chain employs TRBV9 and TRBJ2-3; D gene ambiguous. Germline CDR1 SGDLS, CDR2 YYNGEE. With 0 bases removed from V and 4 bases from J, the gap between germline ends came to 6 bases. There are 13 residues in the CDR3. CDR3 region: CASSVESPDTQYF. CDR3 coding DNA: TGTGCCAGCAGCGTAGAATCTCCAGATACGCAGTATTTT. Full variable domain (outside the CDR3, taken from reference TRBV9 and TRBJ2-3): DSGVTQTPKHLITATGQRVTLRCSPRSGDLSVYWYQQSLDQGLQFLIQYYNGEERAKGNILERFSAQQFPDLHSELNLSSLELGDSALYFCASSVESPDTQYFGPGTRLTVL.

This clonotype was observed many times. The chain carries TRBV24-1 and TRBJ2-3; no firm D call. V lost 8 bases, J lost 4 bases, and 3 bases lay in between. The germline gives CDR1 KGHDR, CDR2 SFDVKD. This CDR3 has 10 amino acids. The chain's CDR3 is CATNPDTQYF. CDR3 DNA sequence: TGTGCCACCAACCCAGATACGCAGTATTTT.

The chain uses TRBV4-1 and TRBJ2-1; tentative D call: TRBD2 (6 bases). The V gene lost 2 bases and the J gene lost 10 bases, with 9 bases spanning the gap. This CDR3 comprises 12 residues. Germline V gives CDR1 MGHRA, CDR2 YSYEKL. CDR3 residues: CASSQLAWEQFF. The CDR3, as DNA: TGCGCCAGCAGCCAACTAGCGTGGGAGCAGTTCTTC.

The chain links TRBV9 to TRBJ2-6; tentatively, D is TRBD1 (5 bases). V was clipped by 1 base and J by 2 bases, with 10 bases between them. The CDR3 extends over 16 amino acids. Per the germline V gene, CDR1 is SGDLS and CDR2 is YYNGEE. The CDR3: CASSVMSGTGANVLTF. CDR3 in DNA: TGTGCCAGCAGCGTAATGTCAGGGACTGGGGCCAACGTCCTGACTTTC.

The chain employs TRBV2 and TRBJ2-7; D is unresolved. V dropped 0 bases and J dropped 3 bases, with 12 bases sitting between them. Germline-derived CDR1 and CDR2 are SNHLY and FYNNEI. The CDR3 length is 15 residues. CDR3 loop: CASSEAPRSLYEQYF. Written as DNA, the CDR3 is TGTGCCAGCAGTGAAGCCCCGCGCTCACTCTACGAGCAGTACTTC.

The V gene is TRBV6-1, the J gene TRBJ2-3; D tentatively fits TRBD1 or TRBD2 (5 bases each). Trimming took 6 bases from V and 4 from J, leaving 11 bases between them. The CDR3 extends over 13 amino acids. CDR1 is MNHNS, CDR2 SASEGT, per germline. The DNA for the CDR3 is TGTGCCAGCAGACGGGACGGGGCAGATACGCAGTATTTT. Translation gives CASRRDGADTQYF.

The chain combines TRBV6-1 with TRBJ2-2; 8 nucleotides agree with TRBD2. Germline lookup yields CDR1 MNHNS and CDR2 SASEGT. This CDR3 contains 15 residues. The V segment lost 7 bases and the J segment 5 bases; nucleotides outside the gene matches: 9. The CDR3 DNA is TGTGCCAGCACCGAGAGCGGGAGTAATACCGGGGAGCTGTTTTTT. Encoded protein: CASTESGSNTGELFF.

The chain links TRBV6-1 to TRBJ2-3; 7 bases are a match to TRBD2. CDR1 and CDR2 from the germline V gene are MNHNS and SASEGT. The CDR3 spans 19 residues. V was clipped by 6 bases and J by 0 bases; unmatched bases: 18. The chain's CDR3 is CASRGGLPVGWSSTDTQYF. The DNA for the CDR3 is TGTGCCAGCAGGGGGGGACTACCAGTCGGATGGTCTAGCACAGATACGCAGTATTTT.

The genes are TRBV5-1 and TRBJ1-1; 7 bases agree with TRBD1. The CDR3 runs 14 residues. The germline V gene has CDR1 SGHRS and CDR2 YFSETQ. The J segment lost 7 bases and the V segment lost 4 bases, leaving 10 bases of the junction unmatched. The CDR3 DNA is TGCGCCAGCAGCCCGGACAGGCCGGGGAATGAAGCTTTCTTT. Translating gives CASSPDRPGNEAFF.

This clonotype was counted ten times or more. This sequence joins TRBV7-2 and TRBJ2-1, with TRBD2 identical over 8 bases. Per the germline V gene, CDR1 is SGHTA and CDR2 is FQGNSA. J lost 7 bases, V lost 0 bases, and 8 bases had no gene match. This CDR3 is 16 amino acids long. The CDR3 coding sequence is TGTGCCAGCAGCTTAGCGAGCGGGGGAAATACGAATGAGCAGTTCTTC. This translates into CASSLASGGNTNEQFF.

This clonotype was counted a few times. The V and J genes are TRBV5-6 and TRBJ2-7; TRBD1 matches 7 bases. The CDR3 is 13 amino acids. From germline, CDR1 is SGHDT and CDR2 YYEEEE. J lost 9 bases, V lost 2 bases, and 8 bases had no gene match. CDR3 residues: CASSLIQGNRQYF. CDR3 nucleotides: TGTGCCAGCAGCTTAATACAGGGGAACAGGCAGTACTTC.

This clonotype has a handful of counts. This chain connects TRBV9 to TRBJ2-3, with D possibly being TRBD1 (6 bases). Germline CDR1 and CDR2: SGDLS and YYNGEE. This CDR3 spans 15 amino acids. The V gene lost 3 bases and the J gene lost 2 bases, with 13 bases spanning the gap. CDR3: CASSGRTDPTDTQYF. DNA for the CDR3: TGTGCCAGCAGCGGGCGGACAGACCCCACAGATACGCAGTATTTT.

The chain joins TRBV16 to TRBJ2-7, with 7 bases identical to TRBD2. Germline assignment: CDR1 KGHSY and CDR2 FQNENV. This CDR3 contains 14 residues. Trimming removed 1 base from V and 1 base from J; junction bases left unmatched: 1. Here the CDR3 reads CASSQWEGSYEQYF. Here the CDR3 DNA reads TGTGCCAGCAGCCAATGGGAGGGTTCCTACGAGCAGTACTTC.

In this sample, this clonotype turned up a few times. The CDR3 loop reads CASSLRGTSGGNEQFF. In DNA, the CDR3 is TGTGCCAGCAGCTTAAGGGGGACTAGCGGGGGGAATGAGCAGTTCTTC. The rearrangement joins TRBV7-8 to TRBJ2-1; 15 positions match TRBD2. The CDR3 consists of 16 residues. Germline assignment: CDR1 SGHVS and CDR2 FQNEAQ. The junction had 3 bases not matched to a gene; V was cut back by 2 bases and J by 7 bases.

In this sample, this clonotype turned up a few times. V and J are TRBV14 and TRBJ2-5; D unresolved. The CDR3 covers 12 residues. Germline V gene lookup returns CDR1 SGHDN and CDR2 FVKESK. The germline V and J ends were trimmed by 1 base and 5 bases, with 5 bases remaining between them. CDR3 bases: TGTGCCAGCAGCCAAGGCTTCGAGACCCAGTACTTC. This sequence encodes CASSQGFETQYF.

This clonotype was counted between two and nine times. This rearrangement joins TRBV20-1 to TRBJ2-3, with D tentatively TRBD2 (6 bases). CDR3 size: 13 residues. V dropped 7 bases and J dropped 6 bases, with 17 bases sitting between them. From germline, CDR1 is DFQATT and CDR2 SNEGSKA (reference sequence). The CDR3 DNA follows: TGCAGTGTTCCCTTCCCTGGAGGGGATACGCAGTATTTT. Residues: CSVPFPGGDTQYF.